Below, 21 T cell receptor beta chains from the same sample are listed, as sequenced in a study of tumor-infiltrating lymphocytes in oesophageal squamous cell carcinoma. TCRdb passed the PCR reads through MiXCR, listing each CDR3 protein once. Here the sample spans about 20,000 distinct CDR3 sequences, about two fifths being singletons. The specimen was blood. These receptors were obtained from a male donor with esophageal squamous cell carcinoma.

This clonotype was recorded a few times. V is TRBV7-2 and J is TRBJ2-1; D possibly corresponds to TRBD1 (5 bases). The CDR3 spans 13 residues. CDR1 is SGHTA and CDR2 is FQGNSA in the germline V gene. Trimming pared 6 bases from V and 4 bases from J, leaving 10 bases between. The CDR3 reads CASRKDMYNEQFF. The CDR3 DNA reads TGTGCCAGCAGAAAGGACATGTACAATGAGCAGTTCTTC.

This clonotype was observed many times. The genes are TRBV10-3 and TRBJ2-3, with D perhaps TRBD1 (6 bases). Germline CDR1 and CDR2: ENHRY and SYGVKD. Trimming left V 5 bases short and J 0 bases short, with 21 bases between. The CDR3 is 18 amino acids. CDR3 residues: CAISPGQRTGASTDTQYF. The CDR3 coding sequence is TGTGCCATCAGTCCCGGACAGCGGACCGGTGCTAGCACAGATACGCAGTATTTT.

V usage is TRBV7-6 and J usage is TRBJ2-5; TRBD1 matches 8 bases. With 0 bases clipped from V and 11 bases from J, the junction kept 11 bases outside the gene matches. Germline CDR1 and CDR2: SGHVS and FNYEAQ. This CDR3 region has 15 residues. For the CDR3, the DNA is TGTGCCAGCAGCTTAGCGCAGGGGGCTGAGGGAGAGCAGTACTTC. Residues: CASSLAQGAEGEQYF.

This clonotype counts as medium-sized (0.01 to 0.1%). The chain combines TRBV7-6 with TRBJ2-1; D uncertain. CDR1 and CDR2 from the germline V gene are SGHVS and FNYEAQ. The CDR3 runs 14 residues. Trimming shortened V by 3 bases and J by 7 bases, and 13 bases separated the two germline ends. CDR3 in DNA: TGTGCCAGCAGCTTGTGGCGAACCGGGAATGAGCAGTTCTTC. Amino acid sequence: CASSLWRTGNEQFF.

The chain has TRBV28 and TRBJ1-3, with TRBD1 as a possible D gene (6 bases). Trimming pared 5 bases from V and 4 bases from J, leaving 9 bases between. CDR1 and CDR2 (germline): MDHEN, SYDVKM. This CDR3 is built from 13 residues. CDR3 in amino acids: CASSPGQGNTIYF. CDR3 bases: TGTGCCAGCAGTCCAGGACAGGGAAACACCATATATTTT.

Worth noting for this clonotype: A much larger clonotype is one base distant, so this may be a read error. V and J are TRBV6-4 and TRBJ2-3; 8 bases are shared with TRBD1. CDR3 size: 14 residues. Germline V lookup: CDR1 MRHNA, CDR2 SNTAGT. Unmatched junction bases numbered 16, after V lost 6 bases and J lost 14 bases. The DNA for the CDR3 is TGTGCCAGCAGCGCACAGGGGGACACCGGGGAGCTGTATTTT. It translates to CASSAQGDTGELYF.

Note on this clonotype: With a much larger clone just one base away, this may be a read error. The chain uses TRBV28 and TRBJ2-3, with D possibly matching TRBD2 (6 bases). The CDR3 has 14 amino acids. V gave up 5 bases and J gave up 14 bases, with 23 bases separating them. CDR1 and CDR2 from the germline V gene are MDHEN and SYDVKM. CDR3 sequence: CASSPGDRGEKLYF. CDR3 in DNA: TGTGCCAGCAGTCCGGGGGATCGGGGTGAAAAACTGTATTTT. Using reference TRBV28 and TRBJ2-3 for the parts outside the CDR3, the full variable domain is DVKVTQSSRYLVKRTGEKVFLECVQDMDHENMFWYRQDPGLGLRLIYFSYDVKMKEKGDIPEGYSVSREKKERFSLILESASTNQTSMYLCASSPGDRGEKLYFGPGTRLTVL.

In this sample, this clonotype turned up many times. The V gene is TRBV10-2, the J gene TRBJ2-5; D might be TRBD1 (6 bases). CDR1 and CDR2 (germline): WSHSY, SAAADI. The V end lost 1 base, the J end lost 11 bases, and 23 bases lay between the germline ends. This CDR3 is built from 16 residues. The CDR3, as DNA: TGCGCCAGCAGTGAGTTGTGGCCGGACAGCTACAATGAGCAGTACTTC. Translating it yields CASSELWPDSYNEQYF.

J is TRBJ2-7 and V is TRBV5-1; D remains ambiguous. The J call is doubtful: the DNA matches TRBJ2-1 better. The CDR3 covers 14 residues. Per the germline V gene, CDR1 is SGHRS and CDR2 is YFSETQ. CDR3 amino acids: CASSSQSKSNEQFF. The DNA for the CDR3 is TGCGCCAGCAGCTCACAGTCCAAGTCCAATGAGCAGTTCTTC.

The CDR3 sequence: CASSETGARGELYF. Written as DNA, the CDR3 is TGTGCCAGCAGCGAGACAGGGGCGCGAGGGGAGCTGTATTTT. The rearrangement uses TRBV6-1 and TRBJ2-3; 8 nucleotides agree with TRBD1. The CDR3 has 14 residues. CDR1 and CDR2 from the germline V gene are MNHNS and SASEGT. V lost 6 bases, J lost 14 bases, and 16 bases stayed unmatched.

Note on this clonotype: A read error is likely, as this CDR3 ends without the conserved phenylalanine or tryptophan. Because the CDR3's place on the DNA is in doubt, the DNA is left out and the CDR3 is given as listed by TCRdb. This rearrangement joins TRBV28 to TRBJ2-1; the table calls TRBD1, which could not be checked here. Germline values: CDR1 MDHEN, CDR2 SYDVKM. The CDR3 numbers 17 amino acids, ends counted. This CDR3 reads CASSLWQGINYGYTFGS.

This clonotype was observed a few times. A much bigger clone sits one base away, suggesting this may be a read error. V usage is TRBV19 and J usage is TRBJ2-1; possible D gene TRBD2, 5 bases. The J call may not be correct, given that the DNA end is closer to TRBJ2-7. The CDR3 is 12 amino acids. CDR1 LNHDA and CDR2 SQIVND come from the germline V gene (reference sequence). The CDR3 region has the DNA TGTGCCACAAGCGGCTACTACAATGAGCAGTACTTC. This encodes CATSGYYNEQYF.

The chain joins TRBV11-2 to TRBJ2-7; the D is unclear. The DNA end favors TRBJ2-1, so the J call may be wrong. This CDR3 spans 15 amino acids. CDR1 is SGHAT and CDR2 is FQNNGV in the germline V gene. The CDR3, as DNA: TGTGCCAGCAGCTTAGTCTTGCTAAAGAGTAATGAGCAGTTCTTC. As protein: CASSLVLLKSNEQFF.

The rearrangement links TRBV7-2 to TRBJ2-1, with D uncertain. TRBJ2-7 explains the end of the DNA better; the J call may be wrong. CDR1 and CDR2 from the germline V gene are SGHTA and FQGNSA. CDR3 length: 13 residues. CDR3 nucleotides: TGTGCCAGCAGCTATACACGGGCCTACGAGCAGTACTTC. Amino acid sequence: CASSYTRAYEQYF.

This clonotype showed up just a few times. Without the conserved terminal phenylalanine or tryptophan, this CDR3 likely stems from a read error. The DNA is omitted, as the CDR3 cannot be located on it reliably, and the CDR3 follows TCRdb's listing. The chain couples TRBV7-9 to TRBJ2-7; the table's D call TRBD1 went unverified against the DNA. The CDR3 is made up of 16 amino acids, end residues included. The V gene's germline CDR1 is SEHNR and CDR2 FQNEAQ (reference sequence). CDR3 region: CASSLGTANYGYTFGS.

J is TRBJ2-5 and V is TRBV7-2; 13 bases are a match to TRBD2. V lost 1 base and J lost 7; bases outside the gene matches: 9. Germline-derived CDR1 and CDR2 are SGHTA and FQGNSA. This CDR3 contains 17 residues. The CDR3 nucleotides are TGTGCCAGCAGCTTAGGGACTAGCGGGAGAGTTCCAGGGACCCAGTACTTC. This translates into CASSLGTSGRVPGTQYF.

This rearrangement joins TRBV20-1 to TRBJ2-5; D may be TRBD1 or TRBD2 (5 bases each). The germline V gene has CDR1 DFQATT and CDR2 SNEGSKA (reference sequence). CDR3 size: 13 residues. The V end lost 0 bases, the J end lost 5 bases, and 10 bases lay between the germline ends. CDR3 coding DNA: TGCAGTGCTAGAGATTTGGGGACGGAGACCCAGTACTTC. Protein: CSARDLGTETQYF.

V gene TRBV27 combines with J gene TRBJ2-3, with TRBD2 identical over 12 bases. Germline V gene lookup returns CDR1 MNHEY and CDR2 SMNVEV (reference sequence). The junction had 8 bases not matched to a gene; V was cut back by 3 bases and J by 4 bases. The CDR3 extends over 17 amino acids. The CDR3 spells CASSLSSGRAGADTQYF. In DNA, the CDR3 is TGTGCCAGCAGTTTGTCTAGCGGGAGGGCGGGAGCAGATACGCAGTATTTT.

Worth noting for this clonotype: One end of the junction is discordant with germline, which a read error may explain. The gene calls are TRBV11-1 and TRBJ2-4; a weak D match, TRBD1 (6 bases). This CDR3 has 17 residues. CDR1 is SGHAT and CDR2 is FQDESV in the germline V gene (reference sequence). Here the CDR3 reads CASSLSGGAGVFSPLQF. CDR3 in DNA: TGTGCCAGCAGCTTATCTGGGGGCGCGGGCGTCTTCTCACCCCTCCAATTC.

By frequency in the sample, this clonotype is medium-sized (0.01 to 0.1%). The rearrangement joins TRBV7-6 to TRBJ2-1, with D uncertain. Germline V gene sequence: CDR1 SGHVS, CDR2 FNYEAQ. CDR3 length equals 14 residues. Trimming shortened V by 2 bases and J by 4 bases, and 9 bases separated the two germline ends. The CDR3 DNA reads TGTGCCAGCAGCTTATTACGACGGTACAATGAGCAGTTCTTC. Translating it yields CASSLLRRYNEQFF.

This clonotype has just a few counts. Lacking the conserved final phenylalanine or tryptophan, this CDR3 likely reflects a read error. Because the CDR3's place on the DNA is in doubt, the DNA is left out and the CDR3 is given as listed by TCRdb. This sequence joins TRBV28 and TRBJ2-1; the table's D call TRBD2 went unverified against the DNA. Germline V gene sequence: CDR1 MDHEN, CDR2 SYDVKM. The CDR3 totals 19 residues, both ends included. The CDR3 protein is CASSLHPGGGSMDGYTFGS.